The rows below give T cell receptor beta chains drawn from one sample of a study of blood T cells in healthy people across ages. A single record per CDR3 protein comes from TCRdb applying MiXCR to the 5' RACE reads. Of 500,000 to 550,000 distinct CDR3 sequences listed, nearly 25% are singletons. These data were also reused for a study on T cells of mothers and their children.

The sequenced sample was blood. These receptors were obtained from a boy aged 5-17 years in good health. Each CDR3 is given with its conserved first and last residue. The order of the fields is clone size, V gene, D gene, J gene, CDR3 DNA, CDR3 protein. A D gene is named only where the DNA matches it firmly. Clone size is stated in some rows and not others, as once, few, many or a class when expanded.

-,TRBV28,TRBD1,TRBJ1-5,TGTGCCAGCAGTTTGGGGCCAGGGGGAAGGCAGCCCCAGCATTTT,CASSLGPGGRQPQHF
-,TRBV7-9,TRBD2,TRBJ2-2,TGTGCCAGCAGCCCCGGGGGGGCGAACACCGGGGAGCTGTTTTTT,CASSPGGANTGELFF
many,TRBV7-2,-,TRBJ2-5,TGTGCCAGCAGTCCGGTTGCGGGACCCAAAGAGACCCAGTACTTC,CASSPVAGPKETQYF
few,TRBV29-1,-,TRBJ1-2,TGCAGCGTTGTAACAGAAACCTATGGCTACACCTTC,CSVVTETYGYTF
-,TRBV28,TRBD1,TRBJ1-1,TGTGCCAGCAGTTCAGCCGGGACAGGGGAGCGAAGGACTGAAGCTTTCTTT,CASSSAGTGERRTEAFF
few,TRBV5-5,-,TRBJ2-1,TGTGCCAGCAGCTTGGTATTATTGAGCTCCTACAATGAGCAGTTCTTC,CASSLVLLSSYNEQFF
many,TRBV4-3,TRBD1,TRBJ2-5,TGCGCCAGCAGCCAAGGACAGGGAGAGACCCAGTACTTC,CASSQGQGETQYF
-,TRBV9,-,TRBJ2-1,TGTGCCAGCAGCGTAACCCCCGGCCCGTACAATGAGCAGTTCTTC,CASSVTPGPYNEQFF
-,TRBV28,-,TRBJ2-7,TGTGCCAGCAGTTTAGTGGTCAGGAGCTACGAGCAGTACTTC,CASSLVVRSYEQYF
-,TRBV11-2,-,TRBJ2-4,TGTGCCAGCAGCTTAGTCCAAAACATTCAGTACTTC,CASSLVQNIQYF
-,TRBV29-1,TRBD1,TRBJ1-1,TGCAGCGGCGGACAGGGGCGGACTGAAGCTTTCTTT,CSGGQGRTEAFF
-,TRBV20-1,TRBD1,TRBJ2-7,TGCAGTGCTACAGGACAGGGCCACGAGCAGTACTTC,CSATGQGHEQYF
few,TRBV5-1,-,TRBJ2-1,TGCGCCAGCAGCTTGGCCGAGGTCTCCTACAATGAGCAGTTCTTC,CASSLAEVSYNEQFF
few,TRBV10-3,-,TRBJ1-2,TGTGCCATCAGGGCCAGGGGATTTGCCAGTTATGGCTACACCTTC,CAIRARGFASYGYTF
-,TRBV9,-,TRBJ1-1,TGTGCCAGCAGCGTAGGTCAGGGGAGCACTGAAGCTTTCTTT,CASSVGQGSTEAFF
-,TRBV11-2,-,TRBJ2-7,TGTGCCAGCAGCTCACAGGAACGATACGAGCAGTACTTC,CASSSQERYEQYF
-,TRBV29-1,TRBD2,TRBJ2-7,TGCAGCGTTGGGTTAAAGGCTGGGAGGGCCTACGAGCAGTACTTC,CSVGLKAGRAYEQYF
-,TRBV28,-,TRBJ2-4,TGTGCCAGCAGTTTATACGCGGGGCTAACAGCCAAAAACATTCAGTACTTC,CASSLYAGLTAKNIQYF
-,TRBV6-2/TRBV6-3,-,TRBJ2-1,TGTGCCAGCAGTTACTCAACAGGGAAAGAGCTCTTC,CASSYSTGKELF
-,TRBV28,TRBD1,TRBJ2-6,TGTGCCACCGCCCCGGACAGGGGTAGGGCGACCAACGTCCTGACTTTC,CATAPDRGRATNVLTF
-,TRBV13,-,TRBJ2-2,TGTGCCAGCAGCCCGGACTCGGGCGGGGAGCTGTTTTTT,CASSPDSGGELFF
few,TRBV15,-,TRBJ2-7,TGTGCCACCAGCAGTCAGAAGGAGCAGTACGAGCAGTACTTC,CATSSQKEQYEQYF
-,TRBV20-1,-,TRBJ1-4,TGCAGTGCCACGGGTCAGACAGAGGAAAAACTGTTTTTT,CSATGQTEEKLFF
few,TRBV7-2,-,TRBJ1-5,TGTGCCAGCAGTCGGCCTAATCAGCCCCAGCATTTT,CASSRPNQPQHF
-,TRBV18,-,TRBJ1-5,TGTGCCAGCTCAGAGACAGCCACAAGTTTCCCAGATAGCAATCAGCCCCAGCATTTT,CASSETATSFPDSNQPQHF
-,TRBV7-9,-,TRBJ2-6,TGTGCCAGCAGCTCCCCCTGGGGCTCCGGGGCCAACGTCCTGACTTTC,CASSSPWGSGANVLTF
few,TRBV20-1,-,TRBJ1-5,TGCAGTGCCCGGGCTGGGATTGGGAATCAGCCCCAGCATTTT,CSARAGIGNQPQHF
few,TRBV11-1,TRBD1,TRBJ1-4,TGTGCCAGCAGCCTAACGACAGGGGGGCCAGAAAAACTGTTTTTT,CASSLTTGGPEKLFF
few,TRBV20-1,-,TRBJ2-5,TGCAGTGTCAGCCAGGGAGCGGGCGGAGAGACCCAGTACTTC,CSVSQGAGGETQYF
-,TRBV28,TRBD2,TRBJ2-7,TGTGCCAGCAGCGGGACTAGCGGGATCAAGACCTACGAGCAGTACTTC,CASSGTSGIKTYEQYF
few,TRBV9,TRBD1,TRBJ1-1,TGTGCCAGCAGCTCGGTTGACAGGGAGACTTTCTTT,CASSSVDRETFF
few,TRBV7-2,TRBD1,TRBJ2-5,TGTGCCAGCAGCACCTGGGACAGCCCGGGGACCCAGTACTTC,CASSTWDSPGTQYF
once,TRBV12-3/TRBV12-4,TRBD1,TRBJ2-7,TGTGCCAGCAGTTTAGGTCAGGGGGCCCACGAGCAGTACTTC,CASSLGQGAHEQYF
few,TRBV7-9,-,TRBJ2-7,TGTGCCAGCAGCCCGGACGGCCATATGGGCGAGCAGTACTTC,CASSPDGHMGEQYF
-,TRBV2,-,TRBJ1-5,TGTGCCAGCAGTGAATGGCGAGATCCCAATCAGCCCCAGCATTTT,CASSEWRDPNQPQHF
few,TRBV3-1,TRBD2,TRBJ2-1,TGTGCCAGCAGCCGGACTAGCGGGAGTCTTAACAATGAGCAGTTCTTC,CASSRTSGSLNNEQFF
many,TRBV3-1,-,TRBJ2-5,TGTGCCAGCAGCCAACCCGCCCCACGGCAAGAGACCCAGTACTTC,CASSQPAPRQETQYF
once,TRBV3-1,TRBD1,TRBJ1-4,TGTGCCAGCAGCCAAGTGACAGGGGGAGGAGAAAAACTGTTTTTT,CASSQVTGGGEKLFF
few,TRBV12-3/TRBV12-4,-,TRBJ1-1,TGTGCCAGCAGGCCGGGACCGACGAACACTGAAGCTTTCTTT,CASRPGPTNTEAFF
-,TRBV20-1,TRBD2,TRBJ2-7,TGCAGTGCTAGCGGACTAGCGGGAGGTTGGACCTACGAGCAGTACTTC,CSASGLAGGWTYEQYF